This T cell receptor beta chain was profiled in a study of patients and donors after allogeneic stem cell transplantation (dated by TCRdb to the early 2020s). Library prep was done by RT-PCR. Sequencing was carried out with a NextSeq 550. In TCRdb, the public reads were trimmed at Q25 with fastp and aligned with MiXCR, with productive beta chains retained. For every CDR3 protein sequence, its rows merge into one entry that carries the most common genes and DNA. The sample yields approximately 150,000 distinct CDR3 sequences; around 30% were counted once. Approximately 3% of the sample is held by the ten biggest clonotypes. CDR1 and CDR2 are read off the germline V gene (reference sequence) as DFQATT and SNEGSKA. The trim is 0 bases for V and 4 bases for J, with a gap of 12 bases between the germline ends. Spanning cysteine to phenylalanine, the CDR3 consists of 14 amino acids. Just CDR3 DNA is preserved here, 42 bases in frame from base 1.

This clonotype was counted a few times. Its antigen remains undetermined. The record has no base qualities; no much larger clone is one base away. Sequenced input: blood, either unsorted or a sorted T cell fraction (not recorded which). The sequence joins TRBV20-1 to TRBJ1-2; there is no confident call for the D gene. The receptor was derived from a human donor who was either an allogeneic HSCT recipient or a stem cell or donor lymphocyte infusion donor (not recorded which). It is not recorded whose cells these are; they may come from a transplant donor. The nucleotide sequence is given as TGCAGTGCTAGAGATAGTCTGGGAGGCTATGGCTACACCTTC. Translated, this gives CSARDSLGGYGYTF.